These 20 T cell receptor beta chains share one sample of origin, sequenced in a study of blood T cells in healthy people across ages. Combining a sample-barcoded 5' primer with a J-beta primer mix, a second PCR ran for about 6 to 11 cycles. Each CDR3 protein gets one entry after TCRdb re-called the 5' RACE reads with MiXCR. The sample consists of some 550,000 distinct CDR3 sequences, 40% to 55% of them appearing once. The sequenced sample consisted of blood. The receptors here all came from an older man in good health.

This clonotype has ten or more counts. A much larger clone differs from this one at a single base, so this may be a read error. The genes are TRBV6-5 and TRBJ2-5; D is undetermined. This CDR3 contains 14 residues. Germline V lookup: CDR1 MNHEY, CDR2 SVGAGI. CDR3 DNA: TGTGCCAGCAGTGACTCTAACGGAATTCAGACCCAGTACTTC. This encodes CASSDSNGIQTQYF.

The gene calls are TRBV29-1 and TRBJ2-3; D gene uncertain. Looked up from germline, CDR1 is SQVTM and CDR2 is ANQGSEA. There are 14 residues in the CDR3. Trimming took off 3 bases at V and 5 bases at J, with 15 bases between the two ends. The CDR3 here is CSVEADADQDTQYF. The CDR3 DNA reads as TGCAGCGTTGAGGCGGACGCGGACCAAGATACGCAGTATTTT.

This clonotype has only a few counts. V usage is TRBV2 and J usage is TRBJ1-6; perhaps TRBD1 as D (6 bases). This CDR3 is 16 amino acids long. Germline V gene sequence: CDR1 SNHLY, CDR2 FYNNEI. The ends were cut back, 7 bases at V and 7 bases at J, with 20 bases in the middle. CDR3 in amino acids: CASTYGRTVNNSPLHF. CDR3 nucleotide sequence: TGTGCCAGCACTTACGGACGGACAGTGAACAATTCACCCCTCCACTTT. Variable domain in full (rest from reference TRBV2 and TRBJ1-6): EPEVTQTPSHQVTQMGQEVILRCVPISNHLYFYWYRQILGQKVEFLVSFYNNEISEKSEIFDDQFSVERPDGSNFTLKIRSTKLEDSAMYFCASTYGRTVNNSPLHFGNGTRLTVT.

V is TRBV24-1 and J is TRBJ2-3, with D perhaps TRBD1 (5 bases). The CDR3 covers 14 residues. With 6 bases removed from V and 5 bases from J, the gap between germline ends came to 14 bases. Germline CDR1 is KGHDR and CDR2 is SFDVKD. The CDR3 coding sequence is TGTGCCACCAGTAATTCCCAGGGTTTAGATACGCAGTATTTT. Encoded protein: CATSNSQGLDTQYF.

The V and J genes are TRBV4-3 and TRBJ2-6, with 9 bases identical to TRBD1. Germline V gene lookup returns CDR1 LGHNA and CDR2 YSLEER. V dropped 4 bases and J dropped 0; count of bases not matched to a gene: 4. CDR3 length: 17 amino acids. DNA for the CDR3: TGCGCCAGCAGCCGGACAGGGGATCCCTCTGGGGCCAACGTCCTGACTTTC. Translation gives CASSRTGDPSGANVLTF.

This chain links TRBV20-1 with TRBJ1-2; 7 positions agree with TRBD1. V was pared by 2 bases and J by 5 bases, with 11 bases of the junction left unmatched. The V gene's germline CDR1 is DFQATT and CDR2 SNEGSKA (reference sequence). CDR3 size: 15 residues. In nucleotides, the CDR3 is TGCAGTGCTAGATCCGTTAGGGGGGACAGTTATGGCTACACCTTC. Translated: CSARSVRGDSYGYTF.

This clonotype was seen a few times. The chain has TRBV5-1 and TRBJ2-7, with unresolved D. This CDR3 has 15 residues. V lost 0 bases and J lost 5, with 15 bases in between. Germline V gene data show CDR1 as SGHRS and CDR2 as YFSETQ. The CDR3 DNA is TGCGCCAGCAGCTTGGGAAATCCTCGTGGCGACGAGCAGTACTTC. Translation gives CASSLGNPRGDEQYF.

The rearrangement links TRBV7-2 to TRBJ2-7; D may be TRBD1 (6 bases). Germline CDR1 is SGHTA and CDR2 is FQGNSA. The V and J ends lost 3 bases and 6 bases respectively, with 15 bases between them. The CDR3 runs 14 residues. The CDR3 sequence: CASSLAGVVSEQYF. The CDR3 DNA reads as TGTGCCAGCAGCTTGGCAGGGGTCGTTAGCGAGCAGTACTTC.

This clonotype was recorded many times. The chain links TRBV6-1 to TRBJ2-1; D perhaps matches TRBD2 (6 bases). The CDR3 sequence is 12 residues long. With 7 bases removed from V and 6 bases from J, the gap between germline ends came to 10 bases. CDR1 is MNHNS, CDR2 SASEGT, per germline. CDR3 in DNA: TGTGCCAGCACCTACGGGGGCAATGAGCAGTTCTTC. Encoded protein: CASTYGGNEQFF.

The V call is TRBV28, the J call TRBJ2-1; 11 nucleotides align to TRBD2. J was trimmed by 10 bases and V by 6 bases; bases with no gene match: 8. The CDR3 totals 14 residues. CDR1 MDHEN and CDR2 SYDVKM come from the germline V gene. The CDR3 DNA is TGTGCCAGCAGCATACTAGCGGGGGATCTCGAGCAGTTCTTC. As protein: CASSILAGDLEQFF.

V usage is TRBV6-2 or TRBV6-3 and J usage is TRBJ2-1; 10 nucleotides agree with TRBD2. The CDR3 runs to 17 residues. The V gene end was trimmed by 2 bases and the J gene end by 9 bases; junction bases not matched to a gene: 13. The germline V gene has CDR1 MNHEY and CDR2 SVGEGT. This CDR3 reads CASSYKLAGSHNGEQFF. The DNA of the CDR3 is TGTGCCAGCAGTTACAAACTAGCGGGGTCACATAACGGTGAGCAGTTCTTC.

In regard to this clonotype: With a much larger clone just one base away, this may be a read error. This rearrangement joins TRBV6-5 to TRBJ1-2, with D possibly TRBD1 on 5 matching bases. The CDR3 sequence is 15 residues long. In germline, CDR1 is MNHEY, CDR2 SVGAGI. The CDR3 region has the DNA TGTGCCAGCAGTTACACACGGGGCCCTAACTATGGCAACACCTTC. It translates to CASSYTRGPNYGNTF.

V and J are TRBV29-1 and TRBJ1-2; 7 nucleotides match TRBD1. This CDR3 is 13 amino acids long. After removal of 6 bases from V and 5 bases from J, the junction contained 9 bases not matched to a gene. In germline, CDR1 is SQVTM, CDR2 ANQGSEA. The CDR3 loop is CSVDPDRAYGYTF. For the CDR3, the DNA is TGCAGCGTCGATCCAGACAGGGCGTATGGCTACACCTTC.

This sequence joins TRBV28 and TRBJ1-2; no definite D call. V shed 11 bases and J shed 8 bases, with 21 bases lying between them. The CDR3 contains 13 residues. Germline CDR1 and CDR2: MDHEN and SYDVKM. CDR3 sequence reads: CAAQPGPSAGYTF. In DNA, the CDR3 is TGTGCCGCTCAGCCGGGCCCATCGGCGGGCTACACCTTC.

The gene calls are TRBV12-3 or TRBV12-4 and TRBJ2-7; the match to TRBD2 covers 11 bases. V lost 6 bases and J lost 2; bases outside the gene matches: 6. The CDR3 spans 15 residues. The CDR3 spells CASRKGTSGTYEQYF. The CDR3 DNA sequence: TGTGCCAGCAGAAAAGGGACTAGCGGAACCTACGAGCAGTACTTC.

V usage is TRBV29-1 and J usage is TRBJ2-6; TRBD1 agrees at 12 bases. The V gene end was trimmed by 4 bases and the J gene end by 2 bases; junction bases not matched to a gene: 0. The germline gives CDR1 SQVTM, CDR2 ANQGSEA. The CDR3 extends over 15 amino acids. The CDR3 DNA follows: TGCAGCGTTGGGGACAGGGGGCCTGGGGCCAACGTCCTGACTTTC. This sequence encodes CSVGDRGPGANVLTF.

There are a few counts of this clonotype. The chain links TRBV12-3 or TRBV12-4 to TRBJ2-7; D gene uncertain. Trimming took off 0 bases at V and 4 bases at J, with 4 bases between the two ends. This CDR3 spans 12 amino acids. The CDR3: CASSLAVYEQYF. The CDR3 DNA sequence: TGTGCCAGCAGTTTAGCTGTTTACGAGCAGTACTTC.

The V call is TRBV20-1, the J call TRBJ2-7; 8 bases agree with TRBD2. CDR1 DFQATT and CDR2 SNEGSKA come from the germline V gene (reference sequence). The length of the CDR3 is 16 residues. J was trimmed by 2 bases and V by 3 bases; bases with no gene match: 12. The CDR3 nucleotides read TGCAGTGCTAGCCCTATGGGCCTAGCGGGTGCCTACGAGCAGTACTTC. Translated: CSASPMGLAGAYEQYF.

This clonotype was observed a few times. The chain has TRBV7-2 and TRBJ2-7; D is uncertain. V lost 1 base to trimming and J lost 3 bases, with 10 bases between them. Germline CDR1 is SGHTA and CDR2 is FQGNSA. This CDR3 spans 14 amino acids. The CDR3 sequence is CASSLGTGIYEQYF. CDR3 sequence (DNA): TGTGCCAGCAGCTTAGGAACTGGGATCTACGAGCAGTACTTC.

This clonotype was seen a handful of times. The chain combines TRBV4-3 with TRBJ2-7, with unresolved D. The CDR3 sequence is 15 residues long. Trimming left V 2 bases short and J 4 bases short, with 15 bases between. From germline, CDR1 is LGHNA and CDR2 YSLEER. The CDR3 DNA is TGCGCCAGCAGCCAATCCCCCAATTCGAGATACGAGCAGTACTTC. This encodes CASSQSPNSRYEQYF.